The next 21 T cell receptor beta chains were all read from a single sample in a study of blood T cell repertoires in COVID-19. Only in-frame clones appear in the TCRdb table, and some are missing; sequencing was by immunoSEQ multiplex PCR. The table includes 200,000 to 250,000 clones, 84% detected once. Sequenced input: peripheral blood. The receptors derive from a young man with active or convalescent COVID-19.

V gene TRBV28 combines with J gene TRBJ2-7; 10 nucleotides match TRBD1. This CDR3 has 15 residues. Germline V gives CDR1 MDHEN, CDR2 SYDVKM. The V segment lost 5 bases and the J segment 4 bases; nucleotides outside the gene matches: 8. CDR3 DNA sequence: TGTGCCAGCAGTCCCTTGGACAGGGGGTATTACGAGCAGTACTTC. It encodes CASSPLDRGYYEQYF.

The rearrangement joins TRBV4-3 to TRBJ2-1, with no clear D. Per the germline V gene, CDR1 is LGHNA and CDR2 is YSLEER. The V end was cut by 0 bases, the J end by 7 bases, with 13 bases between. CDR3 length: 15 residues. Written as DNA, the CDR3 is TGCGCCAGCAGCCAAGAACGCCTAAGCTTTAATGAGCAGTTCTTC. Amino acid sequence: CASSQERLSFNEQFF.

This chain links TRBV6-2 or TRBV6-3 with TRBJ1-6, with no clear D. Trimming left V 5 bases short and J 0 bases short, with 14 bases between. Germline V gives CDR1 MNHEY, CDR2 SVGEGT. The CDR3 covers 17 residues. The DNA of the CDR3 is TGTGCCAGCAGTCTCCCAGAGCGGTCCTCCTATAATTCACCCCTCCACTTT. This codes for CASSLPERSSYNSPLHF.

Here the CDR3 DNA reads TGTGCCAGTAGCGGGACAAACGTTAACTATGGCTACACCTTC. Translated: CASSGTNVNYGYTF. This chain joins TRBV19 and TRBJ1-2; the D gene is possibly TRBD1 (6 bases). Between the trimmed V and J ends, which lost 6 bases and 1 base, there was a span of 12 bases. Germline loops: CDR1 LNHDA, CDR2 SQIVND (reference sequence). The CDR3 contains 14 residues.

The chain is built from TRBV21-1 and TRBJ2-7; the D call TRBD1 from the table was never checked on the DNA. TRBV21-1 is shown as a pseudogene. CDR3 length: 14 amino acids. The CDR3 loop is CASTGQGRRSEQYF. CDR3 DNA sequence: TGTGCCAGCACCGGACAGGGTAGGCGATCCGAGCAGTACTTC.

In DNA, the CDR3 is TGTGCCAGCAGCTTTTGGCGGGATACGCAGTATTTT. Translating it yields CASSFWRDTQYF. The chain couples TRBV7-6 to TRBJ2-3; D not certain. V gave up 3 bases and J gave up 6 bases, with 7 bases separating them. The CDR3 is 12 amino acids. Germline V gives CDR1 SGHVS, CDR2 FNYEAQ.

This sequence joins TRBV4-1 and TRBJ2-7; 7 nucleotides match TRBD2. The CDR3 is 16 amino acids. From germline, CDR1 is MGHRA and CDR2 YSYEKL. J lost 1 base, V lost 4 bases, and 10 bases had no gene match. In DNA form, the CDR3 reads TGCGCCAGCAGCCCGGGCTCTGCTAGCGGATCCTACGAGCAGTACTTC. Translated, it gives CASSPGSASGSYEQYF.

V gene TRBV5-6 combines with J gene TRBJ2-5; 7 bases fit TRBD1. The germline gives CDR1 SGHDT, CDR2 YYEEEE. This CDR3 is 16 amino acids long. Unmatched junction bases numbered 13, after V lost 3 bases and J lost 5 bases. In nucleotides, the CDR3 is TGTGCCAGCAGCTCCCTAATCGACAGGGATCGTGAGACCCAGTACTTC. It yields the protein CASSSLIDRDRETQYF.

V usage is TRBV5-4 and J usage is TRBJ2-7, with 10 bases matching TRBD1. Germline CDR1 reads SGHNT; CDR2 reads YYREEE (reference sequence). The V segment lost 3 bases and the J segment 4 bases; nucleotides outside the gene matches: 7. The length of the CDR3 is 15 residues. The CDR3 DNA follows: TGTGCCAGCAGCTCGCCGGGACAGGGGTTGTACGAGCAGTACTTC. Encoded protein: CASSSPGQGLYEQYF.

The CDR3 region is CASSTPGAGGPYEQYF. The CDR3, as DNA: TGTGCCAGCAGCACCCCCGGGGCAGGGGGGCCGTACGAGCAGTACTTC. This sequence joins TRBV7-2 and TRBJ2-7; a possible D gene is TRBD1 (7 bases). V lost 5 bases, J lost 4 bases, and 21 bases lay in between. The germline gives CDR1 SGHTA, CDR2 FQGNSA. The CDR3 extends over 16 amino acids.

CDR3 region: CASSPRTGGANEQFF. CDR3 sequence (DNA): TGCGCCAGCAGCCCACGGACAGGGGGCGCAAATGAGCAGTTCTTC. The V call is TRBV5-1, the J call TRBJ2-1; 11 positions match TRBD1. Trimming took 4 bases from V and 7 from J; bases not matched to a gene: 7. Per germline, CDR1 SGHRS and CDR2 YFSETQ. The CDR3 is 15 amino acids. The complete variable domain, with remaining parts taken from reference TRBV5-1 and TRBJ2-1, reads KAGVTQTPRYLIKTRGQQVTLSCSPISGHRSVSWYQQTPGQGLQFLFEYFSETQRNKGNFPGRFSGRQFSNSRSEMNVSTLELGDSALYLCASSPRTGGANEQFFGPGTRLTVL.

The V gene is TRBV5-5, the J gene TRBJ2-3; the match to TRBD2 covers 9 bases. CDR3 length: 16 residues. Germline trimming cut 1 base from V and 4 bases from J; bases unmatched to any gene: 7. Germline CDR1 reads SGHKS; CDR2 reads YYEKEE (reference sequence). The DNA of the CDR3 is TGTGCCAGCAGCTTGCGGTTAGCGGGAGCGGCAGATACGCAGTATTTT. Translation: CASSLRLAGAADTQYF.

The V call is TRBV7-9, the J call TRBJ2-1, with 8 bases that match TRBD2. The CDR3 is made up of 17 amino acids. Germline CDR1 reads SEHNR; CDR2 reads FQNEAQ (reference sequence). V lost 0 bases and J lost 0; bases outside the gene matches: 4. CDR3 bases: TGTGCCAGCAGCTTAGCCCTCGGGGGGGTCTCCTACAATGAGCAGTTCTTC. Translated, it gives CASSLALGGVSYNEQFF.

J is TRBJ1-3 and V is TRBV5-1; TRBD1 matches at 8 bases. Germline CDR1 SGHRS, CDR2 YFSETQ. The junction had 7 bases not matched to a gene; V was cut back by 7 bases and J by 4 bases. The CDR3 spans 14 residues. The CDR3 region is CASQTGASGNTIYF. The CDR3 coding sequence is TGCGCCAGCCAGACAGGGGCCAGCGGAAACACCATATATTTT.

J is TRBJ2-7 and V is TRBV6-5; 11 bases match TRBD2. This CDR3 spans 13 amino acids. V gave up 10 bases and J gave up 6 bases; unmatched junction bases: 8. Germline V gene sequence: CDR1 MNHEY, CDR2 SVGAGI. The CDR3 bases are TGTGCCATCCTTCTAGCGGGAGGATCCGAGCAGTACTTC. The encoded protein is CAILLAGGSEQYF.

CDR3 amino acids: CASSETGTGSGSYNSPLHF. CDR3 DNA sequence: TGTGCCAGCAGTGAAACTGGGACAGGGAGCGGCTCCTATAATTCACCCCTCCACTTT. The genes are TRBV2 and TRBJ1-6; TRBD1 aligns across 9 bases. The V segment lost 2 bases and the J segment 0 bases; nucleotides outside the gene matches: 8. The CDR3 sequence is 19 residues long. The V gene's germline CDR1 is SNHLY and CDR2 FYNNEI.

CDR3 residues: CASKGGVHGYTF. In nucleotides, the CDR3 is TGTGCCAGCAAAGGCGGGGTCCATGGCTACACCTTC. The chain employs TRBV2 and TRBJ1-2; D remains unclear. The CDR3 loop spans 12 amino acids. CDR1 is SNHLY and CDR2 is FYNNEI in the germline V gene. V was shortened by 7 bases and J by 6 bases, with 12 bases between the two germline ends.

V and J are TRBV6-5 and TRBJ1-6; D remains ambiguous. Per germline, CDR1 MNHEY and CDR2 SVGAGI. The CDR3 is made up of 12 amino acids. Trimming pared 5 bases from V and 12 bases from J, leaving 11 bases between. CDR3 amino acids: CASSPRGKPLHF. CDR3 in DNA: TGTGCCAGCAGTCCCCGGGGAAAACCCCTCCACTTT.

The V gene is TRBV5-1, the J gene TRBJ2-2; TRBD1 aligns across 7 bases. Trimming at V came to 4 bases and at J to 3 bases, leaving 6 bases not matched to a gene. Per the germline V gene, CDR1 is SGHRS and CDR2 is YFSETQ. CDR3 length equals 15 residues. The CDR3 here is CASSPGQADTGELFF. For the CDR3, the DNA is TGCGCCAGCAGCCCCGGACAGGCCGACACCGGGGAGCTGTTTTTT.

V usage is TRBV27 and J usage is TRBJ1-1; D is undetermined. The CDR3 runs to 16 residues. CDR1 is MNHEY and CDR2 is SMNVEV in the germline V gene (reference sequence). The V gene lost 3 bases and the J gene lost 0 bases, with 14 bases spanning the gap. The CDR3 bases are TGTGCCAGCAGTTTCCGCCCCCGGGTTTTGAACACTGAAGCTTTCTTT. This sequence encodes CASSFRPRVLNTEAFF.

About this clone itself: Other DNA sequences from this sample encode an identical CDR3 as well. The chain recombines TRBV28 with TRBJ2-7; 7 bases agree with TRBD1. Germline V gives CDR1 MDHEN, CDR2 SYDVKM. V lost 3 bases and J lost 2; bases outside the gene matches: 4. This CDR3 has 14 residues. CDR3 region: CASSLPGGPYEQYF. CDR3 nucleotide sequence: TGTGCCAGCAGTTTGCCAGGGGGACCCTACGAGCAGTACTTC. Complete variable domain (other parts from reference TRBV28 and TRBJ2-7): DVKVTQSSRYLVKRTGEKVFLECVQDMDHENMFWYRQDPGLGLRLIYFSYDVKMKEKGDIPEGYSVSREKKERFSLILESASTNQTSMYLCASSLPGGPYEQYFGPGTRLTVT.